Listed here is a single T cell receptor beta chain. Its antigen is currently unknown. The sample originates from a study of OX40 agonist ivuxolimab in advanced cancers. Some clones are missing from TCRdb's copy, which holds only in-frame ones; the method was immunoSEQ multiplex PCR. This sample has roughly 90,000 clones, with 87% found just once. Study results and limitations: More expanded clones were seen, on average, in CD8+ T cells than in CD4+.

The clonotype was recovered from an adult with an advanced solid tumor such as melanoma, head and neck, liver or kidney cancer. The sequencing here drew on CD4+ or CD8+ T cells sorted from blood, taken in a trial of the OX40 agonist ivuxolimab.

CDR3 loop: CASSRTGPSNQPQHF. The CDR3 nucleotides read TGTGCCAGTAGTAGAACAGGGCCGAGCAATCAGCCCCAGCATTTT. This sequence joins TRBV19 and TRBJ1-5; possible D gene TRBD1, 6 bases. V was shortened by 4 bases and J by 1 base, with 11 bases between the two germline ends. The germline V gene encodes CDR1 LNHDA and CDR2 SQIVND (reference sequence). The CDR3 loop spans 15 amino acids.